Listed below are T cell receptor beta chains from one sample, sequenced in a study of OX40 agonist ivuxolimab in advanced cancers. The method was immunoSEQ multiplex PCR; TCRdb's version includes in-frame clones alone and lacks a portion of them. The data contain roughly 61,000 clones, roughly 90% of them singletons. The source material was CD4+ or CD8+ T cells sorted from blood, sampled in a trial of the OX40 agonist ivuxolimab. The receptor set was obtained from an adult with an advanced solid tumor such as melanoma, head and neck, liver or kidney cancer. Each CDR3 is given with its conserved first and last residue. The D gene is left open where the match is weak. Clone size is shown for a subset of rows, as once, few, many or a class of expanded clone.

>NA|TRBV6-5|TRBJ1-1|NA
CASSYTGTAEAFF
TGTGCCAGCAGTTACACCGGGACTGCTGAAGCTTTCTTT
>NA|TRBV6-1|TRBJ1-5|NA
CASSDRGNQPQHF
TGTGCCAGCAGTGACAGGGGCAATCAGCCCCAGCATTTT
>NA|TRBV7-9|TRBJ1-1|NA
CASSTIQGDLAEAFF
TGTGCCAGCAGCACGATACAGGGCGACTTGGCTGAAGCTTTCTTT
>NA|TRBV7-9|TRBJ2-7|NA
CASSFPGWDEQYF
TGTGCCAGCAGCTTTCCAGGGTGGGACGAGCAGTACTTC
>NA|TRBV27|TRBJ2-2|NA
CASSFRSGELFF
TGTGCCAGCAGTTTTAGGTCCGGGGAGCTGTTTTTT
>NA|TRBV4-2|TRBJ2-3|NA
CASSQDPGTPSTDTQYF
TGTGCCAGCAGCCAAGACCCCGGGACACCAAGCACAGATACGCAGTATTTT
>NA|TRBV7-9|TRBJ1-1|NA
CAGGRDTEAFF
TGTGCCGGGGGGAGGGACACTGAAGCTTTCTTT
>NA|TRBV30|TRBJ2-5|TRBD2
CAWRGRLAGETQYF
TGTGCCTGGAGGGGCCGCCTAGCGGGGGAGACCCAGTACTTC
>NA|TRBV4-1|TRBJ1-3|NA
CASSQDGNSGNTIYF
TGCGCCAGCAGCCAAGATGGGAACTCTGGAAACACCATATATTTT
>NA|TRBV7-6|TRBJ2-1|TRBD1
CASSLPLTGEPGPGQFF
TGTGCCAGCAGCTTACCCTTAACAGGGGAGCCAGGCCCAGGGCAGTTCTTC
>NA|TRBV13|TRBJ2-1|TRBD2
CASSLAVAGDNEQFF
TGTGCCAGCAGCTTAGCGGTAGCGGGGGACAATGAGCAGTTCTTC
>NA|TRBV5-6|TRBJ1-2|NA
CASSLGSGYTF
TGTGCCAGCAGCTTAGGGTCTGGCTACACCTTC
>NA|TRBV4-1|TRBJ2-5|TRBD2
CASSQVVVLAETQYF
TGCGCCAGCAGCCAAGTAGTGGTACTAGCGGAGACCCAGTACTTC
>NA|TRBV6-6|TRBJ2-7|NA
CAIYHPGEIYEQYF
TGTGCCATCTATCATCCAGGTGAAATCTACGAGCAGTACTTC
>NA|TRBV5-6|TRBJ1-2|NA
CASRPGANSNYGYTF
TGTGCCAGCAGACCAGGGGCTAACTCTAACTATGGCTACACCTTC
>NA|TRBV21-1|TRBJ2-7|NA
CASRPEIGGRGEQYF
TGTGCCAGCAGACCCGAGATAGGGGGGCGCGGCGAGCAGTACTTC
>NA|TRBV15|TRBJ2-1|TRBD2
CATAQEAGGSYNEQFF
TGTGCCACTGCCCAAGAGGCGGGGGGCTCCTACAATGAGCAGTTCTTC
>NA|TRBV27|TRBJ2-7|TRBD1
CASSLFQGAYEQYF
TGTGCCAGCAGTTTATTCCAGGGGGCATACGAGCAGTACTTC
>NA|TRBV7-9|TRBJ1-1|NA
CASSPPGGRRTEAFF
TGTGCCAGCAGCCCTCCCGGGGGGCGCCGTACTGAAGCTTTCTTT
>NA|TRBV2|TRBJ2-5|TRBD2
CASSEAMASGQETQYF
TGTGCCAGCAGTGAAGCTATGGCTAGCGGTCAAGAGACCCAGTACTTC
>NA|TRBV19|TRBJ2-5|NA
CASSIRLGGETQYF
TGTGCCAGTAGTATAAGGCTCGGTGGAGAGACCCAGTACTTC
>NA|TRBV4-2|TRBJ1-2|NA
CASSPQEGDYGYTF
TGTGCCAGCAGCCCTCAGGAGGGGGACTATGGCTACACCTTC
>NA|TRBV11-1|TRBJ2-7|NA
CASTDRLFEQYF
TGTGCCAGCACGGACAGACTTTTTGAGCAGTACTTC
>NA|TRBV27|TRBJ1-6|NA
CASTSEDPLVTPLHF
TGTGCCAGCACCTCAGAGGATCCCTTAGTGACACCCCTCCACTTT
>NA|TRBV30|TRBJ2-2|NA
CAWSKGWTGELFF
TGTGCCTGGTCGAAGGGTTGGACCGGGGAGCTGTTTTTT
>NA|TRBV19|TRBJ1-5|NA
CASGGGHQPQHF
TGTGCCAGTGGCGGGGGACATCAGCCCCAGCATTTT
>NA|TRBV5-6|TRBJ2-7|NA
CASCSKGDGCEQYF
TGTGCCAGCTGTTCGAAGGGGGATGGTTGTGAGCAGTACTTC
>NA|TRBV29-1|TRBJ2-7|TRBD1
CSALGTGIFEQYF
TGCAGCGCCCTAGGGACAGGGATTTTCGAGCAGTACTTC
>NA|TRBV28|TRBJ2-1|NA
CASSLVGGSYNEQFF
TGTGCCAGCAGTTTAGTGGGGGGCTCCTACAATGAGCAGTTCTTC
>NA|TRBV5-1|TRBJ1-1|NA
CASSLELSTEAFF
TGCGCCAGCAGCTTGGAGTTAAGCACTGAAGCTTTCTTT
>NA|TRBV5-4|TRBJ2-1|NA
CASSSDYSEQFF
TGTGCCAGCAGCTCCGATTACAGTGAGCAGTTCTTC
>NA|TRBV7-9|TRBJ2-7|NA
CASSPQGGEQYF
TGTGCCAGCAGCCCCCAGGGGGGAGAGCAGTACTTC
>NA|TRBV7-9|TRBJ1-1|NA
CASSPGTLTVGAFF
TGTGCCAGCAGCCCGGGGACCTTGACCGTAGGGGCTTTCTTT
>NA|TRBV5-4|TRBJ2-7|NA
CASSPGTLRYEYEQYF
TGTGCCAGCAGCCCTGGGACTTTACGATATGAATACGAGCAGTACTTC
>NA|TRBV5-4|TRBJ1-1|NA
CASSLEGWMGELNTEAFF
TGTGCCAGCAGCTTGGAAGGTTGGATGGGCGAACTAAACACTGAAGCTTTCTTT
>once|TRBV15|TRBJ2-1|NA
CATSNVPSSYNEQFF
TGTGCCACCAGCAACGTCCCGAGCTCCTACAATGAGCAGTTCTTC
>NA|TRBV7-2|TRBJ2-7|TRBD1
CASSVYRGPTYEQYF
TGTGCCAGCAGCGTGTACAGGGGCCCTACCTACGAGCAGTACTTC
>NA|TRBV2|TRBJ1-5|NA
CASSGTDSNQPQHF
TGTGCCAGCAGTGGGACAGATAGCAATCAGCCCCAGCATTTT
>NA|TRBV19|TRBJ1-2|TRBD1
CASSRNQDRGIYGYTF
TGTGCCAGTAGTAGAAACCAGGACAGGGGGATTTATGGCTACACCTTC
>NA|TRBV27|TRBJ2-5|NA
CASSLTSPGRTQETQYF
TGTGCCAGCAGTTTAACCTCGCCGGGACGCACCCAAGAGACCCAGTACTTC
>NA|TRBV27|TRBJ2-1|NA
CASSLRQAIPYNEQFF
TGTGCCAGCAGTCTACGGCAAGCAATCCCCTACAATGAGCAGTTCTTC
>NA|TRBV11-2|TRBJ2-5|TRBD2
CASSPWTSQETQYF
TGTGCCAGCAGCCCTTGGACTAGTCAAGAGACCCAGTACTTC
>NA|TRBV5-1|TRBJ2-2|NA
CASSPPGGPRTGELFF
TGCGCCAGCAGCCCCCCAGGGGGGCCACGAACCGGGGAGCTGTTTTTT
>NA|TRBV15|TRBJ1-1|NA
CATSRGAGTEAFF
TGTGCCACCAGCAGAGGGGCTGGGACTGAAGCTTTCTTT
>NA|TRBV2|TRBJ1-2|NA
CASSYDDYGYTF
TGTGCCAGCAGTTACGACGACTATGGCTACACCTTC
>NA|TRBV10-1|TRBJ1-1|TRBD1
CASSEFTTQGEFF
TGCGCCAGCAGTGAGTTCACGACACAGGGGGAATTCTTT
>NA|TRBV27|TRBJ2-5|NA
CASSLNGGGFGSETQYF
TGTGCCAGCAGCCTAAATGGGGGAGGCTTCGGGTCGGAGACCCAGTACTTC
>NA|TRBV9|TRBJ2-2|NA
CASSASTRGADSPNTGELFF
TGTGCCAGCAGCGCGAGTACTCGGGGGGCAGACAGCCCGAACACCGGGGAGCTGTTTTTT
>NA|TRBV4-2|TRBJ2-5|NA
CASSHPQHSRGQETQYF
TGTGCCAGCAGCCACCCACAGCACAGTCGGGGTCAGGAGACCCAGTACTTC
>NA|TRBV27|TRBJ2-1|NA
CASSPQMGEQFF
TGTGCCAGCAGTCCACAGATGGGTGAGCAGTTCTTC
>NA|TRBV28|TRBJ1-5|NA
CASSYYGTEHNQPQHF
TGTGCCAGCAGTTATTACGGGACCGAACATAATCAGCCCCAGCATTTT
>NA|TRBV4-1|TRBJ2-5|NA
CASSQDEGRWETQYF
TGCGCCAGCAGCCAAGATGAGGGGAGGTGGGAGACCCAGTACTTC
>NA|TRBV19|TRBJ1-2|TRBD1
CASSSGTGLRLGYTF
TGTGCCAGTAGTTCCGGGACAGGACTCCGTTTAGGCTACACCTTC
>NA|TRBV19|TRBJ2-7|NA
CASLKTDSYEQYF
TGTGCCAGTCTCAAGACCGATTCCTACGAGCAGTACTTC
>NA|TRBV2|TRBJ1-2|NA
CASSRQDLLFNYGYTF
TGTGCCAGCAGCCGCCAGGACCTGTTGTTTAACTATGGCTACACCTTC
>NA|TRBV27|TRBJ2-3|TRBD2
CASSLQASGGDTQYF
TGTGCCAGCAGTCTACAAGCGAGCGGGGGGGATACGCAGTATTTT
>NA|TRBV21-1|TRBJ1-2|NA
CASPGWGTGGYGYTF
TGTGCCAGCCCGGGGTGGGGGACAGGGGGCTATGGCTACACCTTC
>NA|TRBV21-1|TRBJ1-4|NA
CASSKEGGQAKEKLFF
TGTGCCAGCAGCAAAGAGGGGGGACAGGCGAAAGAAAAACTGTTTTTT
>NA|TRBV20-1|TRBJ1-1|NA
CSASLLAEAFF
TGCAGTGCTAGCCTGTTGGCTGAAGCTTTCTTT
>NA|TRBV11-2|TRBJ2-1|TRBD2
CASSLGGSEQFF
TGTGCCAGCAGCTTGGGGGGGTCTGAGCAGTTCTTC